Shown below are 5 T cell receptor beta chains from a single sample sequenced in a study of blood T cell repertoires in COVID-19. Using immunoSEQ multiplex PCR, the repertoire was profiled, and TCRdb retains in-frame clones only, with some absent. The data contain a few hundred thousand clones, around 87% of them singletons. Sequencing was performed on peripheral blood. The source of these receptors is a young woman who had recovered from COVID-19.

The genes are TRBV4-1 and TRBJ2-3; 9 nucleotides align to TRBD2. CDR1 is MGHRA and CDR2 is YSYEKL in the germline V gene. There are 16 residues in the CDR3. V shed 0 bases, J shed 3 bases, and the junction held 4 bases outside the gene matches. DNA for the CDR3: TGCGCCAGCAGCCAAGAAGCGGGGGGCAGGACAGATACGCAGTATTTT. Amino acids: CASSQEAGGRTDTQYF.

The chain combines TRBV27 with TRBJ2-7; TRBD2 agrees at 9 bases. CDR3 length: 14 amino acids. V gave up 5 bases and J gave up 3 bases; unmatched junction bases: 5. Germline CDR1 is MNHEY and CDR2 is SMNVEV (reference sequence). Here the CDR3 DNA reads TGTGCCAGCAGTGACCGACTAGCGGACTACGAGCAGTACTTC. It is translated as CASSDRLADYEQYF.

This clone was seen a single time. The rearrangement uses TRBV5-4 and TRBJ1-2; tentative D call: TRBD1 (6 bases). Germline V CDR1 and CDR2: SGHNT, YYREEE (reference sequence). CDR3 length: 15 residues. The V end lost 3 bases, the J end lost 8 bases, and 20 bases lay between the germline ends. CDR3 nucleotides: TGTGCCAGCAGCTCGGAGCCTGGGGGCCGTGGAGGCTACACCTTC. It is translated as CASSSEPGGRGGYTF.

This clone was detected only once. The chain links TRBV11-2 to TRBJ2-1; D may be TRBD1 (5 bases). CDR1 is SGHAT, CDR2 FQNNGV, per germline. The CDR3 spans 15 residues. V was shortened by 0 bases and J by 4 bases, with 10 bases between the two germline ends. The CDR3 DNA follows: TGTGCCAGCAGCTTAGATGGACAAGAATACAATGAGCAGTTCTTC. It specifies CASSLDGQEYNEQFF.

The V call is TRBV7-9, the J call TRBJ1-3; D uncertain. Germline V gene lookup returns CDR1 SEHNR and CDR2 FQNEAQ (reference sequence). There are 12 residues in the CDR3. Trimming took off 5 bases at V and 5 bases at J, with 7 bases between the two ends. CDR3 protein: CASSGRRNTIYF. The CDR3 nucleotides read TGTGCCAGCAGCGGCCGTCGAAACACCATATATTTT.